These T cell receptor beta chains were read from a single sample in a study of blood T cell repertoires in COVID-19. Method: immunoSEQ multiplex PCR; TCRdb's copy keeps in-frame clones and lacks some. The sample contains around 140,000 clones, around 88% of which appear only once. Input material: peripheral blood. The source of these receptors is a woman aged 60 to 75 with acute or convalescent COVID-19. CDR3s include the opening cysteine and the closing phenylalanine or tryptophan. The D gene is left open where the match is weak. Only part of the rows carry a size: once, few, many, or a class if the clone is expanded.

D	V	size	J	CDR3	DNA
NA	TRBV18	NA	TRBJ2-2	CASSPLAGELFF	TGTGCCAGCTCACCACTAGCGGGGGAGCTGTTTTTT
NA	TRBV28	NA	TRBJ1-5	CASGVISTVPSNQPQHF	TGTGCCAGCGGAGTAATATCAACCGTCCCTAGCAATCAGCCCCAGCATTTT
NA	TRBV11-3	NA	TRBJ2-5	CAIRLARPLRQETQYF	TGTGCCATCCGGCTAGCGCGGCCCCTCAGGCAAGAGACCCAGTACTTC
TRBD1	TRBV25-1	once	TRBJ1-2	CASRGQGIYGYTF	TGTGCCAGCAGGGGACAGGGAATATATGGCTACACCTTC
NA	TRBV21-1	NA	TRBJ2-3	CASSKVGLRVRDTQYF	TGTGCCAGCAGCAAAGTTGGACTGCGCGTTCGGGATACGCAGTATTTT
TRBD1	TRBV28	NA	TRBJ1-5	CASSKQGDGKPQHF	TGTGCCAGCAGTAAACAGGGGGACGGAAAGCCCCAGCATTTT
NA	TRBV5-1	NA	TRBJ2-7	CASQLLGGYEQYF	TGCGCCAGCCAACTCCTGGGGGGTTACGAGCAGTACTTC
TRBD1	TRBV28	NA	TRBJ1-2	CASLTWTGNYGYTF	TGTGCCAGCCTCACCTGGACAGGGAACTATGGCTACACCTTC
TRBD1	TRBV19	NA	TRBJ1-4	CASSTGTGGEKLFF	TGTGCCAGTAGTACAGGGACAGGGGGTGAAAAACTGTTTTTT
TRBD1	TRBV18	NA	TRBJ1-2	CASSSGQQLTMGYGYTF	TGTGCCAGCTCATCGGGACAGCAACTAACTATGGGCTATGGCTACACCTTC
NA	TRBV7-9	NA	TRBJ1-5	CASSPTGTGQPQHF	TGTGCCAGCAGCCCGACAGGTACCGGTCAGCCCCAGCATTTT
NA	TRBV7-2	few	TRBJ2-6	CASSFVPGAGANVLTF	TGTGCCAGCAGCTTCGTTCCGGGTGCTGGGGCCAACGTCCTGACTTTC
NA	TRBV28	NA	TRBJ2-1	CATRRRGDEQFF	TGTGCCACCAGACGACGGGGAGATGAGCAGTTCTTC
NA	TRBV12-3/TRBV12-4	NA	TRBJ2-7	CASSFHGEQYF	TGTGCCAGCAGTTTTCACGGGGAGCAGTACTTC